The rows below give T cell receptor beta chains drawn from one sample of a study of monozygotic twins with inflammatory bowel disease. TCRdb re-called the 5' RACE reads and catalogs CDR3 proteins one per entry, DNA excluded. The sample totals some 160,000 distinct CDR3 sequences. Sequenced: blood. These receptor sequences come from a human donor with ulcerative colitis or Crohn's disease, or a healthy co-twin of an affected twin (not recorded which). The CDR3 runs from the conserved cysteine through the conserved F or W.

>TRBV7-9|TRBJ2-1
CASSSGGLAGALGEQFF
>TRBV7-9|TRBJ1-4
CASSLAYPRTNEKLFF
>TRBV7-9|TRBJ1-3
CASTDLGPISGNTIYF
>TRBV10-3|TRBJ2-3
CAISESAGEFGDTQYF
>TRBV5-5|TRBJ1-1
CASSLGYQGEAFF
>TRBV18|TRBJ2-1
CASSPLVAGTNNEQFF
>TRBV3-1|TRBJ2-2
CASSQPAGGAGELFF
>TRBV5-1|TRBJ1-6
CASSLEGTGFSPLHF
>TRBV6-2/TRBV6-3|TRBJ2-5
CASSFPDQYETQYF
>TRBV15|TRBJ2-6
CATSTKGRFSGANVLTF
>TRBV11-2|TRBJ2-3
CASSNRRWTSGSRTDTQYF
>TRBV20-1|TRBJ1-3
CSVRESGPRIGGNTIYF
>TRBV28|TRBJ2-7
CASKNGLAGLSPHEQYF
>TRBV10-3|TRBJ2-7
CAISERPFYEQYF
>TRBV11-2|TRBJ1-1
CASSLAGTHTEAFF
>TRBV28|TRBJ2-5
CASSLGRETWKETQYF
>TRBV24-1|TRBJ2-7
CATSDSSSYEQYF
>TRBV10-3|TRBJ2-3
CAIRSTGPSRATRDTQYF
>TRBV30|TRBJ1-1
CAWSVRAGNTEAFF
>TRBV20-1|TRBJ1-5
CSANPGQYSNQPQHF
>TRBV5-4|TRBJ2-4
CASSLQAGKNIQYF
>TRBV7-9|TRBJ2-3
CATTIRNSGTDTQYF
>TRBV27|TRBJ1-1
CASSSRGQQNTEAFF